This T cell receptor beta chain was sequenced during a study of OX40 agonist ivuxolimab in advanced cancers. About the study: The study reported partial responses in three patients: one hepatocellular carcinoma, two cutaneous melanoma. General study results and limits: Relative to CD4+ cells, CD8+ T cells on average had more expanded clones. Individuals who were partial responders at 0.1-3.0 mg/kg had clonal expansion that ranked among the lowest. Also showing low normalized T-cell clonal expansion were some of the nonresponders.

CDR3 length: 15 residues. Germline-derived CDR1 and CDR2 are SGHDT and YYEEEE. Trimming left V 3 bases short and J 4 bases short, with 14 bases between. On this clone: Its antigen is as yet unknown.

Profiled with immunoSEQ multiplex PCR; TCRdb holds only in-frame clones, not every one. Among tens of thousands of clones listed, 85% to 90% were seen once. The chain links TRBV5-6 to TRBJ2-1; tentative D call: TRBD1 (6 bases). The clonotype comes from an adult with an advanced solid tumor such as melanoma, head and neck, liver or kidney cancer. The input for sequencing was CD4+ or CD8+ T cells sorted from blood, taken in a trial of the OX40 agonist ivuxolimab. This chain's CDR3 is CASSSGTLKYNEQFF. CDR3 DNA: TGTGCCAGCAGCTCCGGGACACTTAAATACAATGAGCAGTTCTTC.